Included here is one TCR beta chain sequence, with context. The data stem from a study of CD8 T cells in Susac syndrome. The CDR3 is 16 residues long. Trimming cost V 7 bases and J 6 bases; bases outside gene matches: 10. In germline, CDR1 is MNHEY, CDR2 SMNVEV (reference sequence). Reverse transcription of roughly 0.5 to 1 ug RNA was performed with random hexamers. By means of immunoSEQ multiplex PCR, TCR beta CDR3 spanning 54 Vbeta and 13 Jbeta underwent amplification. TCRdb reanalysed the immunoSEQ multiplex PCR reads using MiXCR and keeps one entry per CDR3 protein. The sample lists roughly 130,000 distinct CDR3 sequences, 90% to 95% occurring once.

The receptor's source is a human donor in good health. Sequenced input: CD4+ T cells from PBMCs. This chain uses TRBV27 with TRBJ2-1; TRBD2 aligns across 12 bases. The CDR3 DNA follows: TGTGCCAGCACCGGACTAGCGGGGACGGATGGCAATGAGCAGTTCTTC. Translating it yields CASTGLAGTDGNEQFF.